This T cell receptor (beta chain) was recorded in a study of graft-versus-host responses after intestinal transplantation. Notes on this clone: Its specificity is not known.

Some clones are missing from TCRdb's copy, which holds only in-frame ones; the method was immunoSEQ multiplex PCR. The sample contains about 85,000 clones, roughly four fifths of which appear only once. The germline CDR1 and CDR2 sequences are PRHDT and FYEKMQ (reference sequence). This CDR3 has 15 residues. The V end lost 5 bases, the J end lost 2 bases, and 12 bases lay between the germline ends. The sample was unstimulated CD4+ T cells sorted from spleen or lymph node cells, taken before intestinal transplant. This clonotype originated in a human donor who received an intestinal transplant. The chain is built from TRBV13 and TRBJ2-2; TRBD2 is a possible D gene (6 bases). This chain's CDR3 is CASSVGGDNTGELFF. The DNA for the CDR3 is TGTGCCAGCAGCGTCGGAGGGGACAACACCGGGGAGCTGTTTTTT. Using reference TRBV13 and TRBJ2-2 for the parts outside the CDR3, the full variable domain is AAGVIQSPRHLIKEKRETATLKCYPIPRHDTVYWYQQGPGQDPQFLISFYEKMQSDKGSIPDRFSAQQFSDYHSELNMSSLELGDSALYFCASSVGGDNTGELFFGEGSRLTVL.